This T cell receptor beta chain appears in the sequencing data of a study of regulatory T cells. Study-level points and caveats: Patient repertoires had restricted TRB V-J pairs and skewed V and J usage, most in Tregs. In CD3G-deficient patients, conventional CD4+ T cells were enriched for hydrophobic CDR3 residues at positions 6 and 7.

Concerning this clone: The antigen is undetermined.

Patients aged 2 to 39 years had fewer naive T cells. The PCR used 52 TRBV and 13 TRBJ primers. Generated by immunoSEQ multiplex PCR, the TCRdb table keeps only in-frame clones and is missing some. The table shows about 23,000 clones, with roughly 84% occurring only once. The germline V gene has CDR1 MNHNS and CDR2 SASEGT. The CDR3 totals 15 residues. Trimming removed 5 bases from V and 3 bases from J; junction bases left unmatched: 9. This chain connects TRBV6-1 to TRBJ2-7; 8 bases align to TRBD1. The source material was conventional CD4+ T cells sorted from blood. This clonotype originated in a child between 5 and 17 years old with CD3G deficiency. The chain's CDR3 is CASSFTGTGSYEQYF. The CDR3 DNA is TGTGCCAGCAGTTTCACCGGGACAGGAAGCTACGAGCAGTACTTC.